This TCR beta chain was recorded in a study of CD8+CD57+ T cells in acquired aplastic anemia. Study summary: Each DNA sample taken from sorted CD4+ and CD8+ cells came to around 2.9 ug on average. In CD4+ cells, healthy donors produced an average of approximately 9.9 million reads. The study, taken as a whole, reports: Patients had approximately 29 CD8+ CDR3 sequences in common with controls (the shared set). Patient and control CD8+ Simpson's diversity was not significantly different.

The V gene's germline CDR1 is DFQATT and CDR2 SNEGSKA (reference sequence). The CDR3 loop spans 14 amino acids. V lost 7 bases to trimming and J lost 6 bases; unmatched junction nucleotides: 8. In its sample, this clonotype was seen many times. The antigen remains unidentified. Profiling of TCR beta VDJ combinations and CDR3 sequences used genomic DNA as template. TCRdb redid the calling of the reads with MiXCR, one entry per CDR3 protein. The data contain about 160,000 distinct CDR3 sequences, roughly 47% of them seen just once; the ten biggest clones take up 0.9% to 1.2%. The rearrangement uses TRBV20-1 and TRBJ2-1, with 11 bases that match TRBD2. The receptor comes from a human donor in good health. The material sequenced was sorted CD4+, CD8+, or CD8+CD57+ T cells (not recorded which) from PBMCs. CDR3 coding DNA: TGCAGTGGTCTAGCGGGAGGTAAGGGCAATGAGCAGTTCTTC. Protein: CSGLAGGKGNEQFF.